Listed here are 25 T cell receptor beta chains from one sample, sequenced in a study of blood T cells in healthy people across ages. Sample-barcoded 5' priming and a J-beta primer mix drove a second PCR of roughly 7 to 11 cycles. TCRdb reprocessed the 5' RACE reads via MiXCR and lists one record per CDR3 protein. The sample contains some 1,500,000 distinct CDR3 sequences, approximately 43% of which appear only once. Material for sequencing was blood. The receptors originated from a woman aged 18-35 years in good health.

This clonotype was observed a handful of times. The junction does not match germline at one end; this may be a read error. The chain has TRBV29-1 and TRBJ2-1; 10 bases fit TRBD1. Germline V gene data show CDR1 as SQVTM and CDR2 as ANQGSEA. The CDR3 loop spans 14 amino acids. CDR3 amino acids: CSVETGGSDNEQFF. For the CDR3, the DNA is TGCAGCGTCGAGACAGGGGGCTCCGACAATGAGCAGTTCTTC.

The chain uses TRBV4-1 and TRBJ1-5; D is perhaps TRBD1 (5 bases). Germline V lookup: CDR1 MGHRA, CDR2 YSYEKL. V was pared by 0 bases and J by 2 bases, with 14 bases between. This CDR3 comprises 17 residues. CDR3 bases: TGCGCCAGCAGCCAAGATCTGGGGGATAGGGGCAATCAGCCCCAGCATTTT. It specifies CASSQDLGDRGNQPQHF.

The chain uses TRBV12-3 or TRBV12-4 and TRBJ2-2; 14 bases are a match to TRBD2. V lost 6 bases and J lost 5; bases outside the gene matches: 8. CDR3 size: 17 residues. Written as DNA, the CDR3 is TGTGCCAGCAGCCAGGGACTAGCGGGAGTCAGGACCGGGGAGCTGTTTTTT. Translation gives CASSQGLAGVRTGELFF.

There are many counts of this clonotype. The chain is built from TRBV27 and TRBJ2-5, with TRBD2 matching 10 bases. The J call may be faulty, since TRBJ2-7 better matches the DNA end. Germline V gene lookup returns CDR1 MNHEY and CDR2 SMNVEV (reference sequence). The CDR3 is made up of 15 amino acids. In DNA form, the CDR3 reads TGTGCCAGCAGCCTCGGAACTAGCGGGATCTACGAGCAGTACTTC. Its protein product is CASSLGTSGIYEQYF.

The gene calls are TRBV20-1 and TRBJ2-7; D is unclear. This CDR3 is 14 amino acids long. Germline lookup yields CDR1 DFQATT and CDR2 SNEGSKA (reference sequence). The V end was cut by 0 bases, the J end by 0 bases, with 9 bases between. Here the CDR3 DNA reads TGCAGTGCTAGAGATACCGACACCTCCTACGAGCAGTACTTC. This translates into CSARDTDTSYEQYF.

This clonotype turned up a few times. The V and J genes are TRBV27 and TRBJ2-3, with 7 bases lining up with TRBD1. Germline CDR1 is MNHEY and CDR2 is SMNVEV (reference sequence). The CDR3 loop spans 13 amino acids. V dropped 5 bases and J dropped 5; count of bases not matched to a gene: 4. This chain's CDR3 is CASSLQGEDTQYF. CDR3 DNA sequence: TGTGCCAGCAGTCTCCAGGGGGAAGATACGCAGTATTTT.

This clonotype has at least ten counts. The J gene is TRBJ2-3, the V gene TRBV4-1, with D tentatively TRBD1 or TRBD2 (5 bases each). V shed 0 bases and J shed 0 bases, with 13 bases lying between them. The CDR3 has 17 amino acids. Germline V CDR1 and CDR2: MGHRA, YSYEKL. CDR3 nucleotide sequence: TGCGCCAGCAGCCAAGATCTCGGGACGGATAGCACAGATACGCAGTATTTT. It is translated as CASSQDLGTDSTDTQYF.

Note on this clonotype: Sequence at one end of the junction differs from germline and may be a read error. The chain is built from TRBV5-6 and TRBJ2-2, with a possible D match to TRBD1 (5 bases). Germline V gene data show CDR1 as SGHDT and CDR2 as YYEEEE. This CDR3 is 15 amino acids long. The CDR3 DNA sequence: TGTGACAGCAGCTTGGCCAGGGCGAACACCGGGGAGCTGTTTTTT. It specifies CDSSLARANTGELFF.

The chain joins TRBV3-1 to TRBJ2-1, with D tentatively TRBD1 or TRBD2 (5 bases each). The germline CDR1 and CDR2 sequences are LGHDT and YNNKEL (reference sequence). With 2 bases removed from V and 5 bases from J, the gap between germline ends came to 16 bases. This CDR3 contains 16 residues. The CDR3 loop reads CASSQLTRGSNNEQFF. The CDR3 DNA sequence: TGTGCCAGCAGCCAACTGACGAGGGGTTCAAACAATGAGCAGTTCTTC.

With respect to this clonotype: A much larger clone differs from this one at a single base, so this may be a read error. The chain carries TRBV10-3 and TRBJ1-2; no clear D. There are 12 residues in the CDR3. From germline, CDR1 is ENHRY and CDR2 SYGVKD. CDR3 nucleotide sequence: TGTACCATCAGTGCCGATAACTATGGCTACACCTTC. Translation: CTISADNYGYTF.

This clonotype has just one count. The rearrangement joins TRBV20-1 to TRBJ2-1; TRBD2 aligns across 9 bases. This CDR3 contains 19 residues. After removal of 4 bases from V and 6 bases from J, the junction contained 22 bases not matched to a gene. CDR1 DFQATT and CDR2 SNEGSKA come from the germline V gene (reference sequence). The CDR3 DNA reads as TGCAGTGCTATGGAGGGGGCTCTATTTGGGCGAGCGGGAGGCAATGAGCAGTTCTTC. Translated: CSAMEGALFGRAGGNEQFF.

This clonotype has just a few counts. At one end, the junction sequence differs from germline, possibly due to a read error. The V and J genes are TRBV4-3 and TRBJ2-6; D is perhaps TRBD1 (5 bases). Germline CDR1 reads LGHNA; CDR2 reads YSLEER. This CDR3 comprises 16 residues. In nucleotides, the CDR3 is TGCGCCAGCAGCCCCGGTGCAGGAACTGGGGCCAACGTCATGACTTTC. Translated, it gives CASSPGAGTGANVMTF.

Written as DNA, the CDR3 is TGCAGTGCTAGAGATCCTAGGGTTAACATCTATGGCTACACCTTC. It codes for CSARDPRVNIYGYTF. The gene calls are TRBV20-1 and TRBJ1-2; no reliable D call. CDR3 length: 15 residues. Looked up from germline, CDR1 is DFQATT and CDR2 is SNEGSKA (reference sequence). Trimming left V 0 bases short and J 4 bases short, with 15 bases between.

The V and J genes are TRBV6-5 and TRBJ2-1; TRBD1 is a possible D gene (6 bases). Trimming removed 2 bases from V and 6 bases from J, with 17 bases in between. The CDR3 is 16 residues long. The germline V gene has CDR1 MNHEY and CDR2 SVGAGI. The CDR3 region is CASSYPQGTPGNEQFF. DNA for the CDR3: TGTGCCAGCAGTTACCCTCAGGGGACCCCCGGCAATGAGCAGTTCTTC.

This chain connects TRBV12-3 or TRBV12-4 to TRBJ1-1; TRBD1 might be the D (5 bases). The V gene lost 5 bases and the J gene lost 2 bases, with 21 bases spanning the gap. This CDR3 is built from 17 residues. Written as DNA, the CDR3 is TGTGCCAGCAGTCCGTCCGGGTGGGGACCCGCTAACACTGAAGCTTTCTTT. Its translation: CASSPSGWGPANTEAFF.

This chain uses TRBV27 with TRBJ2-7; D not certain. Germline loops: CDR1 MNHEY, CDR2 SMNVEV (reference sequence). The CDR3 loop spans 17 amino acids. V shed 0 bases and J shed 1 base, with 16 bases lying between them. The chain's CDR3 is CASSLSKRQASSYEQYF. The CDR3 DNA is TGTGCCAGCAGTTTATCGAAGAGGCAGGCCTCATCCTACGAGCAGTACTTC.

The chain employs TRBV6-2 or TRBV6-3 and TRBJ1-4; no firm D call. The CDR3 consists of 15 residues. Trimming shortened V by 6 bases and J by 8 bases, and 19 bases separated the two germline ends. Germline V lookup: CDR1 MNHEY, CDR2 SVGEGT. CDR3 region: CASRTRGSKLEKLFF. Written as DNA, the CDR3 is TGTGCCAGCAGGACTCGTGGCAGCAAGCTCGAAAAACTGTTTTTT.

This clonotype was seen at least ten times. V gene TRBV7-9 combines with J gene TRBJ2-1; 7 nucleotides align to TRBD2. V lost 2 bases to trimming and J lost 0 bases; unmatched junction nucleotides: 1. The CDR3 has 15 amino acids. Germline V CDR1 and CDR2: SEHNR, FQNEAQ (reference sequence). DNA of the CDR3: TGTGCCAGCAGCTTACTAGCGGCCTCCTACAATGAGCAGTTCTTC. This codes for CASSLLAASYNEQFF. Supplemented by reference TRBV7-9 and TRBJ2-1, the full variable domain reads DTGVSQNPRHKITKRGQNVTFRCDPISEHNRLYWYRQTLGQGPEFLTYFQNEAQLEKSRLLSDRFSAERPKGSFSTLEIQRTEQGDSAMYLCASSLLAASYNEQFFGPGTRLTVL.

The chain combines TRBV4-1 with TRBJ1-5; TRBD1 is a possible D gene (5 bases). V lost 4 bases and J 2 bases, leaving 12 bases between the germline ends. This CDR3 has 15 residues. The germline V gene encodes CDR1 MGHRA and CDR2 YSYEKL. The CDR3 DNA follows: TGCGCCAGCAGCCTGGGACCTTTAGGCAATCAGCCCCAGCATTTT. Protein: CASSLGPLGNQPQHF.

V usage is TRBV25-1 and J usage is TRBJ1-2, with 8 bases identical to TRBD1. The CDR3 is 15 residues long. Germline assignment: CDR1 MGHDK and CDR2 SYGVNS. The J segment lost 4 bases and the V segment lost 1 base, leaving 5 bases of the junction unmatched. The DNA for the CDR3 is TGTGCCAGCAGTGAATCGGACAGGGACTTCTATGGCTACACCTTC. Its protein is CASSESDRDFYGYTF.

The chain links TRBV10-3 to TRBJ2-7, with D possibly matching TRBD1 (5 bases). The CDR3 totals 13 residues. The V and J ends lost 8 bases and 2 bases respectively, with 13 bases between them. Germline CDR1 reads ENHRY; CDR2 reads SYGVKD. The CDR3 loop reads CAIEDSLAYEQYF. The DNA of the CDR3 is TGTGCCATCGAAGACAGCTTGGCCTACGAGCAGTACTTC.

In this sample, this clonotype turned up many times. The CDR3 DNA is TGTGCCAGCAGTGAGGGAGAGACAGATACGCAGTATTTT. Protein: CASSEGETDTQYF. The chain has TRBV6-4 and TRBJ2-3; tentative D call: TRBD2 (5 bases). The germline V gene has CDR1 MRHNA and CDR2 SNTAGT. V gave up 3 bases and J gave up 3 bases, with 7 bases separating them. This CDR3 comprises 13 residues.

The rearrangement links TRBV4-1 to TRBJ1-6; 8 bases map to TRBD1. Losses at the gene ends were 4 bases for V and 14 bases for J; bases not matched to a gene: 10. Germline CDR1 and CDR2: MGHRA and YSYEKL. CDR3 size: 14 residues. CDR3 coding DNA: TGCGCCAGCAGCCTCAGTGACAGGGGATCATCCCTCCACTTT. It translates to CASSLSDRGSSLHF.

This rearrangement joins TRBV20-1 to TRBJ1-5; D remains ambiguous. The length of the CDR3 is 13 residues. The germline gives CDR1 DFQATT, CDR2 SNEGSKA (reference sequence). The V end was cut by 6 bases, the J end by 1 base, with 10 bases between. The CDR3: CSARFSSNQPQHF. CDR3 nucleotides: TGCAGTGCGCGGTTTTCGAGCAATCAGCCCCAGCATTTT.

This chain joins TRBV7-9 and TRBJ1-1; 9 nucleotides agree with TRBD1. Germline CDR1 is SEHNR and CDR2 is FQNEAQ (reference sequence). J gave up 7 bases and V 2 bases, and 5 bases lay outside the gene matches. This CDR3 comprises 14 residues. The DNA of the CDR3 is TGTGCCAGCAGCTTAACGACAGGGGGAGGTGAAGCTTTCTTT. The encoded protein is CASSLTTGGGEAFF.